These 19 T cell receptor delta chains were all obtained from the same sample, sequenced in a study of γδ T cells in repeated Plasmodium falciparum infection (dated by TCRdb to the early 2020s). Vgamma9/Vdelta2+ and Vdelta2-negative gammadelta T cell populations were flow-sorted from peripheral blood mononuclear cells for bulk TCR repertoire analysis. The library was prepared using multiplex PCR. The sequencer listed for this sample is Illumina MiSeq. The public reads were reprocessed by TCRdb using CATT, and rows of matching DNA were later combined. Recorded for this sample are around 89,000 delta-chain clones; more than 1.4% of them occurred a single time. Of the sample, approximately 10% is held by the ten largest clones. The sequencing input was gamma-delta T cells from blood. The source is a pool of human donors (malaria-infected and uninfected, not separated).

As to this clone: TCRdb records a much larger clone's protein for this DNA, with a difference at residue 4 that likely arises from a read error; the protein given is the translation of the DNA. Other nucleotide sequences from this sample produce the same CDR3. The gene calls are TRDV1 and TRDJ1; D might be TRDD3 (5 bases). Germline V gene data show CDR1 as TSWWSYY and CDR2 as QGS. This CDR3 spans 25 amino acids. CDR3 in DNA: TGTGCTCTTGAGGAAGTTCGTGGTGCCTTGATGGATTTACTCCCACTTTACTGGTACACCGATAAACTCATCTTT. Translating it yields CALEEVRGALMDLLPLYWYTDKLIF.

This clone was seen many times. With only one base between it and a far larger clone, this is likely a read error. The same CDR3 is also encoded by other DNA sequences in this sample. J is TRDJ1 and V is TRDV2; 10 bases map to TRDD3. TCRdb offers no J gene call, so here the DNA was matched to germline to obtain one. Germline V gene data show CDR1 as GEAIGNYY and CDR2 as EKD. The CDR3 has 19 residues. The CDR3 spells CACDSIGVVTGGYTDKLIF. Written as DNA, the CDR3 is TGCGCCTGTGACTCCATAGGGGTCGTTACTGGGGGATACACCGATAAACTCATCTTT.

A few counts support this clone. Translating this DNA gives a protein that differs at residue 18 from the TCRdb one, which belongs to a much larger clone; a read error is likely, and the protein shown is this translation. The chain has TRDV1 and TRDJ1; TRDD3 matches at 10 bases. The J gene comes from matching the DNA to germline here; TCRdb lacks it. Trimming took 1 base from V and 6 from J; bases not matched to a gene: 26. Germline-derived CDR1 and CDR2 are TSWWSYY and QGS. This CDR3 is built from 22 residues. CDR3 residues: CALGEPLSLPLLYWGISHKLIF. In DNA, the CDR3 is TGTGCTCTTGGGGAACCCCTATCCCTTCCTCTCCTTTACTGGGGGATCTCGCATAAACTCATCTTT.

The sample holds a few counts of this clone. TCRdb has a much larger clone's protein, which differs at residue 12 from the translation of this DNA, likely because of a read error; what is shown is the protein translated from the DNA. The genes are TRDV2 and TRDJ3, with 10 bases fitting TRDD3. Assignment of the J gene here rests on matching the DNA to germline, because TCRdb gives none. Germline values: CDR1 GEAIGNYY, CDR2 EKD. CDR3 length: 20 residues. The J segment lost 2 bases and the V segment lost 3 bases, leaving 12 bases of the junction unmatched. The CDR3 DNA reads TGTGCCTGTGACCTCTTACTGGGGGATGCGAGCCCCTGGGACACCCGACAGATGTTTTTC. Its protein is CACDLLLGDASPWDTRQMFF.

The table lists this clone with a few counts. TCRdb assigns this DNA the protein of a much larger clone, which departs from its translation at residue 17; this likely reflects a read error, and the protein shown comes from translating the DNA. The chain joins TRDV1 to TRDJ1; 8 nucleotides line up with TRDD2. No J segment appears in TCRdb, so it was assigned here by matching the sequence to germline. The CDR3 has 23 residues. The V and J ends lost 0 bases and 0 bases, in that order; junction bases with no gene match: 24. Germline values: CDR1 TSWWSYY, CDR2 QGS. CDR3 residues: CALGELKIFLLTPGIMHTDKLIF. In nucleotides, the CDR3 is TGTGCTCTTGGGGAACTCAAAATCTTCCTACTGACCCCGGGGATCATGCACACCGATAAACTCATCTTT.

This clone was counted between two and nine times. TCRdb has a much larger clone's protein, which differs at residue 15 from the translation of this DNA, likely because of a read error; what is shown is the protein translated from the DNA. The genes are TRDV3 and TRDJ1, with 9 bases aligning to TRDD3. CDR1 and CDR2 from the germline V gene are TVYSNPD and GDNSRS (reference sequence). This CDR3 is 18 amino acids long. CDR3 loop: CAPSSECSTGGDTDRLIF. The CDR3 DNA is TGTGCCCCTTCTTCGGAATGCAGTACTGGGGGAGACACCGATAGACTCATCTTT.

This clone was picked up a small number of times. This clone may be a read error of a much larger clone one base away. The V call is TRDV1, the J call TRDJ1; D may be TRDD3 (5 bases). Here the J gene was assigned by germline matching of the DNA, as TCRdb has none. The V end lost 7 bases, the J end lost 2 bases, and 17 bases lay between the germline ends. The CDR3 length is 15 residues. Germline V lookup: CDR1 TSWWSYY, CDR2 QGS. CDR3 in DNA: TGTGCTCTTGTGGGGCCTATCCGGGTTACCGATAAACTCATCTTT. Translated: CALVGPIRVTDKLIF.

Concerning this clone itself: TCRdb shows a much larger clone's protein in place of this DNA's translation, and the two differ at residue 3, likely through a read error; the protein shown is translated from the DNA. The V and J genes are TRDV1 and TRDJ1; 9 nucleotides line up with TRDD3. Germline V gene data show CDR1 as TSWWSYY and CDR2 as QGS. This CDR3 is built from 22 residues. CDR3 protein: CAPGDGILLPQYWGTLPDKLIF. Here the CDR3 DNA reads TGTGCTCCTGGGGATGGAATCCTTCTGCCGCAGTACTGGGGGACACTACCCGATAAACTCATCTTT.

As for this clone: The TCRdb protein, from a much larger clone, departs from this DNA's translation at residue 4, likely by read error; the protein shown derives from the DNA. V usage is TRDV2 and J usage is TRDJ1, with 11 bases fitting TRDD3. TCRdb offers no J gene call, so here the DNA was matched to germline to obtain one. The CDR3 runs 19 residues. Per the germline V gene, CDR1 is GEAIGNYY and CDR2 is EKD. The CDR3 DNA sequence: TGTGCCTGTTACACCGTAGGTGGGGGATACGTGGGGTACACCGATAAACTCATCTTT. The encoded protein is CACYTVGGGYVGYTDKLIF.

This clone was observed many times. The V gene is TRDV1, the J gene TRDJ1; 12 bases are a match to TRDD3. Germline values: CDR1 TSWWSYY, CDR2 QGS. The CDR3 has 20 amino acids. V lost 2 bases to trimming and J lost 0 bases; unmatched junction nucleotides: 13. CDR3 protein: CALGESGWGIREPYTDKLIF. The CDR3 nucleotides are TGTGCTCTTGGGGAATCGGGCTGGGGGATACGCGAACCGTACACCGATAAACTCATCTTT.

This clone was detected a few times. TCRdb shows a much larger clone's protein in place of this DNA's translation, and the two differ at residue 7, likely through a read error; the protein shown is translated from the DNA. This chain connects TRDV2 to TRDJ3, with TRDD3 matching 9 bases. The V segment lost 6 bases and the J segment 0 bases; nucleotides outside the gene matches: 11. From germline, CDR1 is GEAIGNYY and CDR2 EKD. The CDR3 runs 19 residues. The CDR3 region has the DNA TGTGCCTGTCCCGAGGCCTTGGGGATACGCTCCTGGGACACCCGACAGATGTTTTTC. Encoded protein: CACPEALGIRSWDTRQMFF.

This clone was detected only a few times. Translating this DNA gives a protein that differs at residue 4 from the TCRdb one, which belongs to a much larger clone; a read error is likely, and the protein shown is this translation. The chain recombines TRDV2 with TRDJ1; TRDD3 agrees at 8 bases. Assignment of the J gene here rests on matching the DNA to germline, because TCRdb gives none. V dropped 5 bases and J dropped 1; count of bases not matched to a gene: 11. Germline CDR1 and CDR2: GEAIGNYY and EKD. This CDR3 is built from 16 residues. This chain's CDR3 is CACGSMGDQGTDKLIF. CDR3 nucleotide sequence: TGTGCCTGTGGTTCAATGGGGGATCAGGGCACCGATAAACTCATCTTT.

This clone was detected many times. With only one base between it and a far larger clone, this is likely a read error. Other DNA sequences in the sample encode the same CDR3. The rearrangement joins TRDV3 to TRDJ1; maybe TRDD3 (5 bases). CDR3 length: 14 residues. The germline gives CDR1 TVYSNPD, CDR2 GDNSRS (reference sequence). The CDR3 DNA is TGTGCCTCCCAGGGGGGTTTGTACACCGATAAACTCATCTTC. Amino acids: CASQGGLYTDKLIF.

This clone was picked up a small number of times. The TCRdb protein, from a much larger clone, departs from this DNA's translation at residue 12, likely by read error; the protein shown derives from the DNA. V usage is TRDV2 and J usage is TRDJ1; TRDD3 aligns across 7 bases. TCRdb lists no J gene, so it was determined here by aligning the DNA to germline. V trimming: 1 base; J trimming: 3 bases; junction bases outside the gene matches: 13. The CDR3 runs to 17 residues. The germline V gene encodes CDR1 GEAIGNYY and CDR2 EKD. This CDR3 is CACDTLGDRGYADKLIF. The CDR3 region has the DNA TGTGCCTGTGACACTTTGGGGGACAGAGGTTACGCCGATAAACTCATCTTT.

A note on this clone: This likely reflects a read error, since a far larger clone is one base away. Additional DNA sequences in this sample encode the identical CDR3. V and J are TRDV1 and TRDJ1; D gene unclear. Matching the DNA to germline supplied the J gene, which TCRdb does not give. This CDR3 is built from 16 residues. Germline CDR1 is TSWWSYY and CDR2 is QGS. V lost 1 base to trimming and J lost 10 bases, with 22 bases between them. CDR3 nucleotide sequence: TGTGCTCTTGGGGAACGGGCTCCCACGGTTTTCTTCGGACTCATCTTT. This translates into CALGERAPTVFFGLIF.

Comments on this clone: With only one base between it and a far larger clone, this is likely a read error. The same CDR3 can be traced to other DNA sequences in this sample. This chain uses TRDV1 with TRDJ1; unclear D gene. TCRdb lists no J gene, so it was determined here by aligning the DNA to germline. CDR1 is TSWWSYY and CDR2 is QGS in the germline V gene. The CDR3 contains 17 residues. The V end lost 6 bases, the J end lost 3 bases, and 23 bases lay between the germline ends. As DNA, the CDR3 is TGTGCTCTTGGAACGGAGGGTTCCCTGAGATTCGCCGATAAACTCATCTTT. This translates into CALGTEGSLRFADKLIF.

Concerning this clone itself: A far bigger clonotype differs at one base, so this is likely a read error. Other DNA sequences in this sample translate to the same CDR3. The rearrangement links TRDV1 to TRDJ1; 7 bases align to TRDD3. TCRdb is silent on the J gene; assignment here came from matching the DNA to germline. V shed 2 bases and J 5 bases; nucleotides not matched to a gene: 29. The CDR3 sequence is 22 residues long. Germline lookup yields CDR1 TSWWSYY and CDR2 QGS. CDR3 amino acids: CALGEVVTSWGYWESVTDKLIF. In DNA form, the CDR3 reads TGTGCTCTTGGGGAAGTGGTGACGTCCTGGGGATATTGGGAAAGCGTCACTGATAAACTCATCTTT.

As to this clone: TCRdb lists the protein of a much larger clone for this DNA, which differs at residue 15, so this is likely a read error; the protein given here is translated from the DNA itself. J gene calling gave no result, while the V gene is TRDV2. The CDR3 has 17 amino acids. The V gene's germline CDR1 is GEAIGNYY and CDR2 EKD. CDR3 nucleotides: TGTGCCTGTGACCCTCACCGAGCACAAAAATACACCGATAAACCCATCTTT. As protein: CACDPHRAQKYTDKPIF.

By share, this clone ranks as medium-sized. The chain links TRDV2 to TRDJ1; TRDD3 aligns across 10 bases. Germline-derived CDR1 and CDR2 are GEAIGNYY and EKD. After removal of 1 base from V and 1 base from J, the junction contained 11 bases not matched to a gene. CDR3 size: 18 residues. CDR3: CACDTSSRGIRRTDKLIF. Written as DNA, the CDR3 is TGTGCCTGTGACACATCTAGCCGGGGGATACGCCGCACCGATAAACTCATCTTT.